The 18 T cell receptor beta chains reported below all come from one sample, sequenced in a study of T cell responses to AZD1222 COVID-19 vaccine. Only in-frame clones appear in the TCRdb table, and some are missing; sequencing was by immunoSEQ multiplex PCR. The table lists tens of thousands of clones, around nine tenths of them singletons. The starting material was peripheral blood, obtained on day 0 of AZD1222 vaccination. The source of these receptors is an adult in good health.

This clone has just a few counts. The chain combines TRBV7-8 with TRBJ2-1; 16 bases align to TRBD2. The CDR3 totals 16 residues. From germline, CDR1 is SGHVS and CDR2 FQNEAQ. V gave up 3 bases and J gave up 5 bases; unmatched junction bases: 1. This CDR3 reads CASSLGLAGGDNEQFF. The CDR3 region has the DNA TGTGCCAGCAGCTTGGGACTAGCGGGAGGGGACAATGAGCAGTTCTTC.

This chain connects TRBV6-1 to TRBJ2-2, with D tentatively TRBD1 (5 bases). The V end was cut by 0 bases, the J end by 9 bases, with 11 bases between. The CDR3 covers 14 residues. Looked up from germline, CDR1 is MNHNS and CDR2 is SASEGT. CDR3 sequence reads: CASSEAGPHRELFF. CDR3 sequence (DNA): TGTGCCAGCAGTGAAGCGGGGCCGCACCGGGAGCTGTTTTTT.

The J gene is TRBJ1-5, the V gene TRBV7-8; D ambiguous. With 1 base removed from V and 3 bases from J, the gap between germline ends came to 4 bases. Germline V lookup: CDR1 SGHVS, CDR2 FQNEAQ. The CDR3 is made up of 13 amino acids. The CDR3 region is CASSLVNNQPQHF. The CDR3, as DNA: TGTGCCAGCAGCTTAGTTAACAATCAGCCCCAGCATTTT.

The chain carries TRBV9 and TRBJ2-1; D is tentatively TRBD1 or TRBD2 (5 bases each). From germline, CDR1 is SGDLS and CDR2 YYNGEE. V gave up 0 bases and J gave up 4 bases, with 11 bases separating them. CDR3 length: 15 residues. The CDR3 sequence is CASSVAGQGYNEQFF. CDR3 coding DNA: TGTGCCAGCAGCGTAGCGGGGCAGGGTTACAATGAGCAGTTCTTC.

The rearrangement uses TRBV5-1 and TRBJ2-2; D assignment may be TRBD1 or TRBD2 (7 bases each). This CDR3 is built from 15 residues. With 0 bases removed from V and 6 bases from J, the gap between germline ends came to 12 bases. The germline V gene encodes CDR1 SGHRS and CDR2 YFSETQ. The CDR3 protein is CASSLVAGGAGELFF. The DNA for the CDR3 is TGCGCCAGCAGCTTGGTGGCAGGGGGGGCCGGGGAGCTGTTTTTT.

The chain employs TRBV18 and TRBJ1-3, with D possibly TRBD1 on 5 matching bases. V lost 3 bases and J 0 bases, leaving 12 bases between the germline ends. Germline V gene data show CDR1 as KGHSH and CDR2 as LQKENI. The CDR3 runs 16 residues. CDR3 in amino acids: CASSPLDSYSGNTIYF. Here the CDR3 DNA reads TGTGCCAGCTCACCTCTCGACAGCTACTCTGGAAACACCATATATTTT.

The rearrangement uses TRBV5-4 and TRBJ1-4; D unresolved. The CDR3 contains 13 residues. Germline CDR1 SGHNT, CDR2 YYREEE (reference sequence). Trimming removed 4 bases from V and 8 bases from J, with 12 bases in between. This CDR3 is CASSPSKQEKLFF. The CDR3 coding sequence is TGTGCCAGCAGCCCAAGCAAGCAGGAAAAACTGTTTTTT.

The chain carries TRBV4-1 and TRBJ1-5; D is unclear. The CDR3 loop spans 14 amino acids. Germline CDR1 and CDR2: MGHRA and YSYEKL. The V end was cut by 0 bases, the J end by 7 bases, with 10 bases between. This CDR3 reads CASSQDTFVQPQHF. CDR3 in DNA: TGCGCCAGCAGCCAAGATACCTTCGTCCAGCCCCAGCATTTT.

This clone came up once. The gene calls are TRBV7-2 and TRBJ2-7; TRBD2 aligns across 10 bases. Germline V gives CDR1 SGHTA, CDR2 FQGNSA. With 1 base clipped from V and 3 bases from J, the junction kept 3 bases outside the gene matches. CDR3 length equals 15 residues. The CDR3, as DNA: TGTGCCAGCAGCTTAGGGACTAGCGGAGACTACGAGCAGTACTTC. Protein sequence: CASSLGTSGDYEQYF.

The chain has TRBV3-1 (or the pseudogene TRBV3-2) and TRBJ1-3; no clear D. The germline gives CDR1 LGHDT, CDR2 YNNKEL (reference sequence). The CDR3 is made up of 17 amino acids. Trimming shortened V by 4 bases and J by 1 base, and 17 bases separated the two germline ends. In nucleotides, the CDR3 is TGTGCCAGCAGCCCGAGGAGACGGCCGGTTTCTGGAAACACCATATATTTT. Translated: CASSPRRRPVSGNTIYF.

This clone has only a few counts. Other DNA sequences from this sample encode an identical CDR3 as well. The V gene is TRBV3-1 (or the pseudogene TRBV3-2), the J gene TRBJ1-2; the D is unclear. The CDR3 has 13 amino acids. V was shortened by 0 bases and J by 2 bases, with 4 bases between the two germline ends. CDR1 LGHDT and CDR2 YNNKEL come from the germline V gene (reference sequence). CDR3 coding DNA: TGTGCCAGCAGCCAAGAACAGAACTATGGCTACACCTTC. Its translation: CASSQEQNYGYTF.

The chain links TRBV7-9 to TRBJ2-3; 8 bases match TRBD1. The germline CDR1 and CDR2 sequences are SEHNR and FQNEAQ (reference sequence). There are 15 residues in the CDR3. The ends lost 7 bases at V and 4 bases at J; junction bases unmatched: 10. The CDR3 coding sequence is TGTGCCAGCACCCCGCGGACAGGGCGGGCAGATACGCAGTATTTT. Amino acid sequence: CASTPRTGRADTQYF. The whole variable domain, filled in from reference TRBV7-9 and TRBJ2-3, reads DTGVSQNPRHKITKRGQNVTFRCDPISEHNRLYWYRQTLGQGPEFLTYFQNEAQLEKSRLLSDRFSAERPKGSFSTLEIQRTEQGDSAMYLCASTPRTGRADTQYFGPGTRLTVL.

The V and J genes are TRBV30 and TRBJ1-6, with TRBD1 matching over 12 bases. Germline CDR1 and CDR2: GTSNPN and SVGIG (reference sequence). J gave up 6 bases and V 3 bases, and 3 bases lay outside the gene matches. The CDR3 extends over 15 amino acids. The chain's CDR3 is CAWSAGQGANSPLHF. The CDR3 DNA sequence: TGTGCCTGGAGCGCGGGACAGGGGGCTAATTCACCCCTCCACTTT.

This chain connects TRBV19 to TRBJ2-7, with D possibly being TRBD1 or TRBD2 (6 bases each). The CDR3 loop spans 15 amino acids. Germline V gene data show CDR1 as LNHDA and CDR2 as SQIVND (reference sequence). The V end was cut by 6 bases, the J end by 2 bases, with 17 bases between. The CDR3 region is CASRHKEGVTYEQYF. The CDR3 DNA sequence: TGTGCCAGTAGGCACAAGGAGGGGGTCACCTACGAGCAGTACTTC.

This clone was counted a single time. This sequence joins TRBV28 and TRBJ1-1; D unresolved. The germline gives CDR1 MDHEN, CDR2 SYDVKM. The V end was cut by 2 bases, the J end by 10 bases, with 11 bases between. The CDR3 has 12 residues. As DNA, the CDR3 is TGTGCCAGCAGTTTAATGCGGGCGCTAGCTTTCTTT. This encodes CASSLMRALAFF.

In DNA, the CDR3 is TGTGCCAGCAGCTCTAGGGGGGGACTTAGCAATCAGCCCCAGCATTTT. Translating gives CASSSRGGLSNQPQHF. The V and J genes are TRBV7-8 and TRBJ1-5, with D tentatively TRBD1 (6 bases). V was pared by 4 bases and J by 0 bases, with 13 bases between. The CDR3 loop spans 16 amino acids. Germline-derived CDR1 and CDR2 are SGHVS and FQNEAQ.

V usage is TRBV19 and J usage is TRBJ1-2; D gene ambiguous. Germline V lookup: CDR1 LNHDA, CDR2 SQIVND (reference sequence). This CDR3 spans 12 amino acids. The ends were cut back, 6 bases at V and 4 bases at J, with 9 bases in the middle. The CDR3 is CASRRESYGYTF. DNA of the CDR3: TGTGCCAGTAGACGGGAATCCTATGGCTACACCTTC. Using reference TRBV19 and TRBJ1-2 for the parts outside the CDR3, the full variable domain is DGGITQSPKYLFRKEGQNVTLSCEQNLNHDAMYWYRQDPGQGLRLIYYSQIVNDFQKGDIAEGYSVSREKKESFPLTVTSAQKNPTAFYLCASRRESYGYTFGSGTRLTVV.

The chain links TRBV19 to TRBJ1-2; maybe TRBD1 (5 bases). The CDR3 is made up of 13 amino acids. V shed 3 bases and J shed 6 bases, with 11 bases lying between them. Germline V CDR1 and CDR2: LNHDA, SQIVND (reference sequence). CDR3 region: CASSIGARDGYTF. CDR3 coding DNA: TGTGCCAGTAGTATTGGGGCCCGCGATGGCTACACCTTC.